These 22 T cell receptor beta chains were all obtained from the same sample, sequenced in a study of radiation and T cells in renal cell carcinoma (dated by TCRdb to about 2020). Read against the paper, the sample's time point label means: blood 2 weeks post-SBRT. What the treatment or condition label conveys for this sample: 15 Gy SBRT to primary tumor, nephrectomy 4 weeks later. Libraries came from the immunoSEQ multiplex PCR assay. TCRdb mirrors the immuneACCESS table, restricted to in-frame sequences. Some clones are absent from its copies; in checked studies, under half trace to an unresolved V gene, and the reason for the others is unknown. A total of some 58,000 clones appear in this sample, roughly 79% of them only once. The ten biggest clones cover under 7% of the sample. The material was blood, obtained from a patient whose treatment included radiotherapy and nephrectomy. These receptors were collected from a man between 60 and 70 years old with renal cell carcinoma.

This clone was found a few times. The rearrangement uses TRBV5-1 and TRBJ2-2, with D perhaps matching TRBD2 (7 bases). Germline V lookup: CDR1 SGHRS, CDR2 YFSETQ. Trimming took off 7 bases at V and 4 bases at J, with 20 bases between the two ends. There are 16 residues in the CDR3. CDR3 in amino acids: CASSDSAGAFTGELFF. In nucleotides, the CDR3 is TGCGCCAGCTCCGACTCGGCGGGGGCCTTCACCGGGGAGCTGTTTTTT.

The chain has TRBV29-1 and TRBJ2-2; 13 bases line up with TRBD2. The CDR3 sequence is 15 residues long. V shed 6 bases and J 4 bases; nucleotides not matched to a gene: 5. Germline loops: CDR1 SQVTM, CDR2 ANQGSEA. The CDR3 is CSVAGTSGITGELFF. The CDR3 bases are TGCAGCGTCGCCGGGACTAGCGGGATCACCGGGGAGCTGTTTTTT.

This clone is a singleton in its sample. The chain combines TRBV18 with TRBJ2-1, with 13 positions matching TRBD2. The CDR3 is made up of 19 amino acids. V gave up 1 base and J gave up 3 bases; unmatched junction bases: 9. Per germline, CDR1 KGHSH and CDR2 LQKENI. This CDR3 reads CASSPQPGTSGTSYNEQFF. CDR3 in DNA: TGTGCCAGCTCACCACAGCCTGGGACTAGCGGGACAAGCTACAATGAGCAGTTCTTC.

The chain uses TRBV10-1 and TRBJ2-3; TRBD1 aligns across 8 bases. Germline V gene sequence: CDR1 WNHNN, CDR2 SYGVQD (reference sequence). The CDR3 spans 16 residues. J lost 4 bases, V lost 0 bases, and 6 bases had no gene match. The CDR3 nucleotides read TGCGCCAGCAGTGAGTCTGCCGGGACAGGAGCAGATACGCAGTATTTT. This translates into CASSESAGTGADTQYF.

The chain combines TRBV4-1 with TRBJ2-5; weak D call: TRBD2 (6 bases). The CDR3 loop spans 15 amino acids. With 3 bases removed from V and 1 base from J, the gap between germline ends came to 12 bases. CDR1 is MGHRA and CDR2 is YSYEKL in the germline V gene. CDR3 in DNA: TGCGCCAGCAGCCAGATGGGCGGGGTCCAAGAGACCCAGTACTTC. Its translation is CASSQMGGVQETQYF.

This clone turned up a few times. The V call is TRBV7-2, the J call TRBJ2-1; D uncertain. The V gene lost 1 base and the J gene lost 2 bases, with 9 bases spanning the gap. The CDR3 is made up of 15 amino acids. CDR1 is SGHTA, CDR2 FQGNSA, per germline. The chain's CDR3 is CASSLGSTPYNEQFF. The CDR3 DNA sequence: TGTGCCAGCAGCTTAGGCTCGACTCCCTACAATGAGCAGTTCTTC.

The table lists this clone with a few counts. CDR3 loop: CASSEAQGEVNEQYV. CDR3 DNA: TGTGCCAGCAGTGAGGCCCAGGGGGAGGTCAACGAGCAGTACGTC. V usage is TRBV6-1 and J usage is TRBJ2-7, with D perhaps TRBD1 (7 bases). From germline, CDR1 is MNHNS and CDR2 SASEGT. This CDR3 comprises 15 residues. V was trimmed by 3 bases and J by 5 bases, leaving 17 bases between them.

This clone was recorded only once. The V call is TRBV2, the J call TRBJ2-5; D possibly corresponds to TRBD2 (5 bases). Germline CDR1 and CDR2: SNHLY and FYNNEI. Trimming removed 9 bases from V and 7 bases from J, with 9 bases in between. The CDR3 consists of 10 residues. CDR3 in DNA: TGTGCCAGTGGAGAGGGGACCCAGTACTTC. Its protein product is CASGEGTQYF.

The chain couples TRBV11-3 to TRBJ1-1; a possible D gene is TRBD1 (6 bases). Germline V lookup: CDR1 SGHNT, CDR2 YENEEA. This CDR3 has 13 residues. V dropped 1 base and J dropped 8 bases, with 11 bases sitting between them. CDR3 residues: CASSLVERGEAFF. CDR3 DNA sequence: TGTGCCAGCAGCTTAGTTGAGAGGGGGGAAGCTTTCTTT.

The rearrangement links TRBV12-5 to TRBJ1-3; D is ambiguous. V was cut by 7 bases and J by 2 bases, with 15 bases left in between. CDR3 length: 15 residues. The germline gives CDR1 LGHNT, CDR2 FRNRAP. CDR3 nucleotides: TGTGCTAGTGCCCTTGACAAGGTTGCTGGAAACACCATATATTTT. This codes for CASALDKVAGNTIYF.

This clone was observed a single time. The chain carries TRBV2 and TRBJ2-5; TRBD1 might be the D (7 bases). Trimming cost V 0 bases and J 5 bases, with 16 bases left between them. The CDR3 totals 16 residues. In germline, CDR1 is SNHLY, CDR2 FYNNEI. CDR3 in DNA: TGTGCCAGCAGTGAAGCGCGGGGCAGGGGGATCGAGACCCAGTACTTC. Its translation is CASSEARGRGIETQYF.

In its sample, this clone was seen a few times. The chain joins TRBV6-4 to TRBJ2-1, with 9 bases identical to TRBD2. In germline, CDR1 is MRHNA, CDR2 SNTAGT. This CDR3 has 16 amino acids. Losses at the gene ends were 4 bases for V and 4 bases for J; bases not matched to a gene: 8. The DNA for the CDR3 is TGTGCCAGCAGTGTTAGCGGGGGAGTTATTTACAATGAGCAGTTCTTC. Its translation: CASSVSGGVIYNEQFF.

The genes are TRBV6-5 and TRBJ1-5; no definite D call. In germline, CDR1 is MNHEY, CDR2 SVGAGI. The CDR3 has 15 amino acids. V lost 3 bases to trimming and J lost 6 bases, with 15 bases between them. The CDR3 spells CASSYRGTVGQPQHF. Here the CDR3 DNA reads TGTGCCAGCAGTTATCGTGGTACAGTCGGTCAGCCCCAGCATTTT.

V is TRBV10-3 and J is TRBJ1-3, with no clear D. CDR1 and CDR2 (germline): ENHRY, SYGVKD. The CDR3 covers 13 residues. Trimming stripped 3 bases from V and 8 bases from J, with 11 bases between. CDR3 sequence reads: CAISDRPSDTIYF. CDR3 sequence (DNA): TGTGCCATCAGTGACAGGCCTTCGGACACCATATATTTT.

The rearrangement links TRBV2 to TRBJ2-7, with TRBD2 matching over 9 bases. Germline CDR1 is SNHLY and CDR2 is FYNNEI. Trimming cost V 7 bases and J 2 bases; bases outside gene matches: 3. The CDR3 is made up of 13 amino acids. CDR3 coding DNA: TGTGCCAGCAATGCGGGAGGGGCCTACGAGCAGTACGTC. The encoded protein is CASNAGGAYEQYV.

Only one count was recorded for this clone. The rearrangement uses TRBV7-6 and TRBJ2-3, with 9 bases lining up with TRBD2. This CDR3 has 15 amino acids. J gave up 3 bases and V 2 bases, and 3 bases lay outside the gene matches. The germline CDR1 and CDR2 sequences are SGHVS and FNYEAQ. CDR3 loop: CASSLRGGETDTQYF. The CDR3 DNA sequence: TGTGCCAGCAGCTTACGCGGGGGGGAAACAGATACGCAGTATTTT. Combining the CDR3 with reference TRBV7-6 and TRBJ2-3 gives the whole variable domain GAGVSQSPRYKVTKRGQDVALRCDPISGHVSLYWYRQALGQGPEFLTYFNYEAQQDKSGLPNDRFSAERPEGSISTLTIQRTEQRDSAMYRCASSLRGGETDTQYFGPGTRLTVL.

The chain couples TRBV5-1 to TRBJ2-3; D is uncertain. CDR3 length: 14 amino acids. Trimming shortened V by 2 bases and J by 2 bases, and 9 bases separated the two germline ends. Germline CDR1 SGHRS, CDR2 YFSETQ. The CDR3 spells CASSFAEPTDTQYF. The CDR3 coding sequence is TGCGCCAGCAGCTTCGCGGAGCCCACAGATACGCAGTATTTT.

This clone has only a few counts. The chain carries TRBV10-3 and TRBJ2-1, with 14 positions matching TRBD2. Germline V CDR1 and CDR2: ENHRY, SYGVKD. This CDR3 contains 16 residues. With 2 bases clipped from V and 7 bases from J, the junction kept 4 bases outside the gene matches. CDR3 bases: TGTGCCATCAGTGAGGGGACTAGCGGGAGTTATAATGAGCAGTTCTTC. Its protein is CAISEGTSGSYNEQFF.

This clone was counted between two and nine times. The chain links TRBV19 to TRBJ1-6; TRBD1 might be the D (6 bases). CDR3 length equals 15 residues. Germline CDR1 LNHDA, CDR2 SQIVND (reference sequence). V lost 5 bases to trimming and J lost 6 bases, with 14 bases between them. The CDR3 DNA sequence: TGTGCCAGTAGTTCTACCCGACAGGCTAATTCACCCCTCCACTTT. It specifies CASSSTRQANSPLHF.

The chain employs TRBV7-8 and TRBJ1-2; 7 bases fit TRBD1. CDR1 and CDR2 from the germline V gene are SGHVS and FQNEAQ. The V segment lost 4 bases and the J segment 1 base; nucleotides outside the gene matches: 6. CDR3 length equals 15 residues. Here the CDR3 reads CASSSPGGDNYGYTF. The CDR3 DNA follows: TGTGCCAGCAGCTCCCCAGGGGGGGATAACTATGGCTACACCTTC.

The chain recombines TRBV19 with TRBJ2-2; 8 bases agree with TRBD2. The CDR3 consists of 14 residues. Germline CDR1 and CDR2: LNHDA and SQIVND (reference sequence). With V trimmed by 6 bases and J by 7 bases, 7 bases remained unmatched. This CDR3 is CASRDSAGGGELFF. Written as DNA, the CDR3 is TGTGCCAGTAGGGACAGCGCGGGGGGCGGGGAGCTGTTTTTT.

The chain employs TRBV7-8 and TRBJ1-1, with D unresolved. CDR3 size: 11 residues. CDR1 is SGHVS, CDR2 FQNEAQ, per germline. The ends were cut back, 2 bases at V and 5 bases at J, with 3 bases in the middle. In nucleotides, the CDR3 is TGTGCCAGCAGCTTAAATACTGAAGCTTTCTTT. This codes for CASSLNTEAFF.